The 22 T cell receptor beta chains in this list originate from one sample, sequenced in a study of cytomegalovirus exposure and HLA in healthy donors. A multiplex PCR was run with 60 Vbeta primers and 13 Jbeta primers. Profiling relied on immunoSEQ multiplex PCR, and the TCRdb table lists in-frame clones only, not all of them. This table has about 130,000 clones, 79% appearing once. The material sequenced was PBMCs. These receptors all come from a man between 35 and 55 years old in good health and CMV-seropositive.

The chain recombines TRBV10-1 with TRBJ2-1; D unclear. CDR3 size: 15 residues. Trimming took off 2 bases at V and 7 bases at J, with 15 bases between the two ends. Germline CDR1 and CDR2: WNHNN and SYGVQD (reference sequence). The CDR3 coding sequence is TGCGCCAGCAGTGAGAGCCCCAGAGAGGCGAATGAGCAGTTCTTC. Its translation: CASSESPREANEQFF.

The V gene is TRBV9, the J gene TRBJ1-1; TRBD1 is a possible D gene (5 bases). Germline V gene sequence: CDR1 SGDLS, CDR2 YYNGEE. Trimming removed 10 bases from V and 1 base from J, with 23 bases in between. The CDR3 consists of 16 residues. CDR3 in DNA: TGTGCCTCCAGCACAGGCCACGAAAGGGGGAACACTGAAGCTTTCTTT. Protein product: CASSTGHERGNTEAFF.

J is TRBJ1-5 and V is TRBV5-1; D unclear. The CDR3 runs 13 residues. Looked up from germline, CDR1 is SGHRS and CDR2 is YFSETQ. Trimming pared 1 base from V and 2 bases from J, leaving 4 bases between. CDR3 residues: CASSLQGNQPQHF. In nucleotides, the CDR3 is TGCGCCAGCAGCTTGCAGGGCAATCAGCCCCAGCATTTT.

The chain carries TRBV7-2 and TRBJ1-5; TRBD1 is a possible D gene (5 bases). The germline CDR1 and CDR2 sequences are SGHTA and FQGNSA. The germline V and J ends were trimmed by 1 base and 9 bases, with 13 bases remaining between them. The CDR3 loop spans 14 amino acids. The CDR3 sequence: CASSLVGGPRPQHF. The CDR3 DNA reads TGTGCCAGCAGCTTAGTCGGGGGACCCAGGCCCCAGCATTTT.

V is TRBV5-1 and J is TRBJ1-1, with a weak D call TRBD1 (6 bases). Germline V gene lookup returns CDR1 SGHRS and CDR2 YFSETQ. The CDR3 spans 16 residues. V lost 4 bases to trimming and J lost 3 bases, with 19 bases between them. Here the CDR3 DNA reads TGCGCCAGCAGCGTCTCCGGACAGCCTACAGACACTGAAGCTTTCTTT. Protein: CASSVSGQPTDTEAFF.

This chain uses TRBV6-1 with TRBJ2-6; D not certain. The CDR3 contains 15 residues. The V end was cut by 5 bases, the J end by 1 base, with 9 bases between. Germline CDR1 and CDR2: MNHNS and SASEGT. The CDR3 nucleotides are TGTGCCAGCAGTTCCGGGTTTTCTGGGGCCAACGTCCTGACTTTC. It specifies CASSSGFSGANVLTF.

The J gene is TRBJ1-1, the V gene TRBV10-3; TRBD1 aligns across 11 bases. The V segment lost 7 bases and the J segment 6 bases; nucleotides outside the gene matches: 10. Germline CDR1 ENHRY, CDR2 SYGVKD. The CDR3 runs 15 residues. CDR3 in DNA: TGTGCCATCAAATGGGACAGGGGGAACTGGGCTGAAGCTTTCTTT. Encoded protein: CAIKWDRGNWAEAFF.

This clone occurred a few times. The gene calls are TRBV7-3 and TRBJ1-1, with D maybe TRBD1 (6 bases). The CDR3 covers 13 residues. V lost 4 bases to trimming and J lost 4 bases, with 10 bases between them. CDR1 and CDR2 from the germline V gene are SGHTA and FQGTGA. The CDR3 coding sequence is TGTGCCAGCAGCTATACAGGGTTCACTGAAGCTTTCTTT. Amino acid sequence: CASSYTGFTEAFF. Full variable domain (rest looked up from reference TRBV7-3 and TRBJ1-1): GAGVSQTPSNKVTEKGKYVELRCDPISGHTALYWYRQSLGQGPEFLIYFQGTGAADDSGLPNDRFFAVRPEGSVSTLKIQRTERGDSAVYLCASSYTGFTEAFFGQGTRLTVV.

This rearrangement joins TRBV6-6 to TRBJ2-7, with unresolved D. Trimming left V 5 bases short and J 5 bases short, with 13 bases between. Germline-derived CDR1 and CDR2 are MNHNY and SVGAGI (reference sequence). This CDR3 is built from 13 residues. The CDR3 is CASSPDWSNEQYF. The CDR3 DNA is TGTGCCAGCAGTCCTGACTGGTCGAACGAGCAGTACTTC.

The chain uses TRBV30 and TRBJ1-2; 7 bases align to TRBD1. CDR3 length: 15 amino acids. Germline CDR1 and CDR2: GTSNPN and SVGIG (reference sequence). V trimming: 3 bases; J trimming: 1 base; junction bases outside the gene matches: 8. Here the CDR3 DNA reads TGTGCCTGGAGCGCGGACAGGAGAGATAACTATGGCTACACCTTC. This translates into CAWSADRRDNYGYTF.

The J gene is TRBJ2-3, the V gene TRBV5-5, with 7 bases lining up with TRBD1. The CDR3 covers 16 residues. Trimming removed 7 bases from V and 10 bases from J; junction bases left unmatched: 21. Germline-derived CDR1 and CDR2 are SGHKS and YYEKEE (reference sequence). CDR3 sequence: CASGARTGDASGSQYF. CDR3 DNA: TGTGCCAGCGGGGCCCGTACAGGGGATGCGTCGGGTTCGCAGTATTTT. The variable domain in full, completed from reference TRBV5-5 and TRBJ2-3, reads DAGVTQSPTHLIKTRGQQVTLRCSPISGHKSVSWYQQVLGQGPQFIFQYYEKEERGRGNFPDRFSARQFPNYSSELNVNALLLGDSALYLCASGARTGDASGSQYFGPGTRLTVL.

The chain is built from TRBV5-1 and TRBJ1-5; 8 bases match TRBD1. Germline V gives CDR1 SGHRS, CDR2 YFSETQ. The CDR3 spans 15 residues. Germline trimming cut 4 bases from V and 4 bases from J; bases unmatched to any gene: 7. This CDR3 is CASSLTGGRNQPQHF. The CDR3 nucleotides are TGCGCCAGCAGCCTAACAGGGGGTCGAAATCAGCCCCAGCATTTT.

The chain joins TRBV6-5 to TRBJ1-2; 12 bases match TRBD1. Germline V lookup: CDR1 MNHEY, CDR2 SVGAGI. V shed 2 bases, J shed 7 bases, and the junction held 5 bases outside the gene matches. This CDR3 has 15 residues. The CDR3 is CASSYPGTGGFGYTF. The CDR3 nucleotides are TGTGCCAGCAGTTACCCTGGGACAGGGGGCTTTGGCTACACCTTC.

The V call is TRBV28, the J call TRBJ2-7, with D uncertain. The CDR3 totals 12 residues. The ends were cut back, 5 bases at V and 2 bases at J, with 7 bases in the middle. Germline assignment: CDR1 MDHEN and CDR2 SYDVKM. The CDR3 coding sequence is TGTGCCAGCAGTCCCCCCACCTACGAGCAGTACTTC. It encodes CASSPPTYEQYF. The whole variable domain, filled in from reference TRBV28 and TRBJ2-7, reads DVKVTQSSRYLVKRTGEKVFLECVQDMDHENMFWYRQDPGLGLRLIYFSYDVKMKEKGDIPEGYSVSREKKERFSLILESASTNQTSMYLCASSPPTYEQYFGPGTRLTVT.

V and J are TRBV30 and TRBJ2-5; D might be TRBD2 (7 bases). Germline V gene lookup returns CDR1 GTSNPN and CDR2 SVGIG (reference sequence). The CDR3 length is 13 residues. The ends were cut back, 2 bases at V and 4 bases at J, with 11 bases in the middle. The CDR3 nucleotides read TGTGCCTGGAGTAGGAGGGGGGGAGAGACCCAGTACTTC. The encoded protein is CAWSRRGGETQYF.

The rearrangement joins TRBV5-4 to TRBJ2-5; weak D call: TRBD1 (6 bases). Trimming pared 4 bases from V and 5 bases from J, leaving 15 bases between. The CDR3 is 14 residues long. Germline values: CDR1 SGHNT, CDR2 YYREEE (reference sequence). The CDR3 protein is CASSQQRGKETQYF. CDR3 in DNA: TGTGCCAGCAGCCAGCAGAGGGGGAAGGAGACCCAGTACTTC.

The chain recombines TRBV6-4 with TRBJ1-1, with D maybe TRBD1 (5 bases). Trimming removed 5 bases at V and 3 bases at J, with 13 bases between. The germline V gene encodes CDR1 MRHNA and CDR2 SNTAGT. The CDR3 consists of 14 residues. CDR3 sequence (DNA): TGTGCCAGCAGTCCAGGGATATGGGACACTGAAGCTTTCTTT. Its protein is CASSPGIWDTEAFF.

This rearrangement joins TRBV27 to TRBJ2-7; 12 nucleotides agree with TRBD1. CDR1 and CDR2 (germline): MNHEY, SMNVEV (reference sequence). The CDR3 covers 15 residues. The J segment lost 2 bases and the V segment lost 7 bases, leaving 6 bases of the junction unmatched. The CDR3 nucleotides are TGTGCCAGCAATAGCCGGGACAGGGGGCCCTACGAGCAGTACTTC. Translating gives CASNSRDRGPYEQYF.

This CDR3 is CASSLFGDQETQYF. The DNA for the CDR3 is TGTGCCAGCAGTTTATTCGGGGATCAAGAGACCCAGTACTTC. The gene calls are TRBV27 and TRBJ2-5; the D gene is possibly TRBD2 (5 bases). Germline loops: CDR1 MNHEY, CDR2 SMNVEV (reference sequence). The CDR3 loop spans 14 amino acids. V lost 1 base to trimming and J lost 2 bases, with 8 bases between them.

This chain links TRBV6-5 with TRBJ2-3; D might be TRBD2 (5 bases). Germline-derived CDR1 and CDR2 are MNHEY and SVGAGI. V dropped 6 bases and J dropped 5 bases, with 15 bases sitting between them. This CDR3 comprises 14 residues. The CDR3 sequence is CASSEETREDTQYF. CDR3 nucleotide sequence: TGTGCCAGCAGCGAGGAGACGAGGGAAGATACGCAGTATTTT.

CDR3 sequence (DNA): TGTGCCAGCTCACCACTGACAGGGTTGGGGATGAACACTGAAGCTTTCTTT. Amino acid sequence: CASSPLTGLGMNTEAFF. The chain couples TRBV18 to TRBJ1-1, with TRBD1 matching over 7 bases. Unmatched junction bases numbered 8, after V lost 1 base and J lost 0 bases. The germline gives CDR1 KGHSH, CDR2 LQKENI. There are 17 residues in the CDR3.

The V call is TRBV19, the J call TRBJ2-1; D uncertain. This CDR3 has 12 residues. Trimming removed 1 base from V and 9 bases from J, with 7 bases in between. Germline V gives CDR1 LNHDA, CDR2 SQIVND (reference sequence). As DNA, the CDR3 is TGTGCCAGTAGTATAGGGTACGGTGAGCAGTTCTTC. This encodes CASSIGYGEQFF. Filled out from reference TRBV19 and TRBJ2-1, the complete variable domain reads DGGITQSPKYLFRKEGQNVTLSCEQNLNHDAMYWYRQDPGQGLRLIYYSQIVNDFQKGDIAEGYSVSREKKESFPLTVTSAQKNPTAFYLCASSIGYGEQFFGPGTRLTVL.